The sequence of this T cell receptor beta chain was determined in a study of blood T cells in healthy people across ages (dated by TCRdb to the mid-2010s). Describing the broader study: In model experiments, template switching captured about one uniquely barcoded TCR beta cDNA molecule for every two T cells. The study measured age-related changes in TCR beta repertoire diversity using deep sequencing normalized with unique cDNA molecular identifiers. The donors were divided into four age groups: young (average approximately 15 years), middle-aged (about 40), aged (about 56) and long-lived (roughly 86). To avoid experimental bias, donors of different ages were spread randomly across the sequencing lanes. Using the same blood draw, the study looked at two additional independent replicas of 1 million unique cDNA reads for two donors, one aged 18 to 30 and the other aged 80 or older. Here is what the overall study found, with its caveats: Estimates of total diversity from one million sequenced T cells were regarded as lower bounds and underestimates. Conclusive comparison of naive and antigen-experienced compartments was prevented by the profiling of bulk unsorted PBMCs. As age increased, observed TCR beta diversity per million T cells dropped in a roughly linear way, and a significant reduction was already evident by age 40. The long-lived group showed more naive CD4+ T cells, fewer expanded clones and increased TCR diversity than the aged group, suggesting age selection. Because the CMV infection status of the donors was unknown, age-related changes in expanded clonotypes may potentially have been confounded. There was a strong correlation between observed TCR beta diversity and the percentage of naive T cells measured by flow cytometry.

CDR1 and CDR2 are read off the germline V gene (reference sequence) as DFQATT and SNEGSKA. Reading from cysteine to phenylalanine, the CDR3 counts 15 amino acids. Of the read, only the CDR3 DNA is kept; its 45 bases are in frame from base 1. V and J are trimmed by 1 base and 0 bases, and the gene matches miss 5 bases of the junction. A word on this clonotype: What this receptor recognizes is not known. One base away there is no much larger clone; base qualities are not given.

To prepare the library, 5' RACE was applied. Sequencing was carried out with an Illumina HiSeq 2500. A second PCR of roughly 7 to 11 cycles was performed with a sample-barcoded 5' primer and a J-beta primer mix. A template-switch 5' adaptor carrying 12 random nucleotides introduced a unique molecular identifier onto each TCR beta cDNA molecule. Each sample yielded at least 2.5 million CDR3-containing paired-end reads. All of the RNA was converted into first-strand cDNA using the Mint cDNA synthesis kit, with a TRBC-specific oligonucleotide serving as the primer. After uracil-DNA glycosylase treatment, a first 18-cycle PCR used universal primers M1SS and BC2_uni_R on all cDNA. Per the authors' processing: For normalization, 1 million high-quality reads, each with a distinct molecular identifier, were randomly selected from each sample. Instead of being binned into consensus sequences, reads with shared molecular identifiers were discarded. MiTCR, with a Q25 quality threshold and the strictest error-elimination algorithm, was used for CDR3 identification, clonotype clustering and error correction. A nonparametric unseen species model with Euler transformation was used to estimate lower-bound total TCR beta diversity. The raw public data were reprocessed by TCRdb itself: fastp quality trimming at Q25, MiXCR clonotype calling, in-frame beta chains only. Merged by CDR3 protein, the rows form single entries marked with the most common genes and DNA. The V and J calls reflect TCRdb's pipeline rather than the authors' work. The table for this sample lists about 970,000 distinct CDR3 sequences; just over 50% of them were counted only once. About a fifth of the sample is taken by the ten largest.

The donors were a few dozen Caucasian individuals from Russia, aged about 6 to 100 years, who were systemically healthy. Ten milliliters of peripheral blood were drawn from each donor into EDTA-treated Vacutainer tubes. PBMCs were isolated by Ficoll-Paque density-gradient centrifugation, with at least 7 million obtained per sample. Trizol reagent was used to extract total RNA from PBMCs, with at least 5.5 micrograms per sample. Naive CD45RAhigh/CD27high T cell percentages were measured by flow cytometry on a PBMC aliquot from every donor. The chain couples TRBV20-1 to TRBJ2-5; 7 middle bases align to TRBD2. The receptor was isolated from a woman aged 60-75 years in good health. Sequenced: blood. DNA sequence: TGCAGTGCTAGAGTTCTAGCGGAGTACCAAGAGACCCAGTACTTC. Translated, this gives CSARVLAEYQETQYF.